Presented here are 23 T cell receptor beta chains from one specimen sequenced in a study of long-term antiretroviral therapy in people with HIV. Survey-level resolution applied to immunoSEQ assay v3.0. Method: immunoSEQ multiplex PCR; TCRdb's copy keeps in-frame clones and lacks some. The sample consists of roughly 19,000 clones, 86% of them appearing once. The material was unsorted PBMCs, obtained 0.5 years after starting antiretroviral therapy. These receptors were taken from a man in his forties with HIV.

DNA for the CDR3: TGTGCCAGTAGTAACGAAGAGGGACGGTATAGCAATCAGCCCCAGCATTTT. Protein product: CASSNEEGRYSNQPQHF. The rearrangement links TRBV19 to TRBJ1-5, with a possible D match to TRBD1 (5 bases). The CDR3 is made up of 17 amino acids. Germline CDR1 and CDR2: LNHDA and SQIVND (reference sequence). Trimming pared 4 bases from V and 0 bases from J, leaving 16 bases between.

The rearrangement joins TRBV7-8 to TRBJ2-1, with D unresolved. This CDR3 region has 15 residues. The germline V and J ends were trimmed by 2 bases and 1 base, with 9 bases remaining between them. Germline-derived CDR1 and CDR2 are SGHVS and FQNEAQ. This CDR3 reads CASSLFSESYNEQFF. CDR3 in DNA: TGTGCCAGCAGCTTATTCTCGGAGTCCTACAATGAGCAGTTCTTC.

The rearrangement joins TRBV5-8 to TRBJ2-5, with TRBD2 matching 7 bases. After removal of 5 bases from V and 3 bases from J, the junction contained 4 bases not matched to a gene. There are 13 residues in the CDR3. Germline loops: CDR1 SGHTS, CDR2 YDEGEE. CDR3: CASRRGGEETQYF. CDR3 bases: TGTGCCAGCAGGCGGGGAGGGGAAGAGACCCAGTACTTC.

The rearrangement joins TRBV11-2 to TRBJ2-7; D might be TRBD1 (6 bases). This CDR3 spans 16 amino acids. The V gene lost 2 bases and the J gene lost 3 bases, with 17 bases spanning the gap. Germline lookup yields CDR1 SGHAT and CDR2 FQNNGV. CDR3 sequence: CASSLFAGQRNYEQYF. CDR3 DNA sequence: TGTGCCAGCAGCTTATTTGCAGGACAGAGGAACTACGAGCAGTACTTC.

The V and J genes are TRBV9 and TRBJ2-6, with a weak D call TRBD1 (5 bases). From germline, CDR1 is SGDLS and CDR2 YYNGEE. The CDR3 spans 18 residues. Trimming took 3 bases from V and 0 from J, leaving 16 bases between them. CDR3 loop: CASSGFYRPSSGANVLTF. Written as DNA, the CDR3 is TGTGCCAGCAGCGGGTTCTACAGGCCGAGCTCTGGGGCCAACGTCCTGACTTTC.

The chain uses TRBV9 and TRBJ2-3, with 12 bases fitting TRBD2. V was clipped by 4 bases and J by 1 base; unmatched bases: 7. CDR1 is SGDLS, CDR2 YYNGEE, per germline. This CDR3 is built from 17 residues. The CDR3 reads CASSTGGTSGRTDTQYF. The CDR3 coding sequence is TGTGCCAGCAGCACAGGGGGGACTAGCGGGCGCACAGATACGCAGTATTTT.

This clone was seen once. The chain has TRBV5-6 and TRBJ2-7; 10 positions match TRBD2. CDR1 and CDR2 (germline): SGHDT, YYEEEE. J gave up 7 bases and V 5 bases, and 15 bases lay outside the gene matches. The CDR3 contains 16 residues. As DNA, the CDR3 is TGTGCCAGCAGTTACGTAGCGGGAGGACCCGCGGGGGAGCAGTACTTC. As protein: CASSYVAGGPAGEQYF.

This chain uses TRBV2 with TRBJ1-5; D is perhaps TRBD1 (6 bases). Trimming shortened V by 6 bases and J by 4 bases, and 13 bases separated the two germline ends. Germline CDR1 and CDR2: SNHLY and FYNNEI. The CDR3 contains 14 residues. The DNA of the CDR3 is TGTGCCAGCAGGGGGGGCTGGAGAAATCAGCCCCAGCATTTT. Translating it yields CASRGGWRNQPQHF.

The rearrangement joins TRBV6-5 to TRBJ2-1; D not certain. The CDR3 runs 16 residues. Trimming removed 1 base from V and 0 bases from J, with 10 bases in between. CDR1 is MNHEY, CDR2 SVGAGI, per germline. CDR3 nucleotide sequence: TGTGCCAGCAGTTACTTGGGGATCGGCTCCTACAATGAGCAGTTCTTC. Its protein is CASSYLGIGSYNEQFF.

This clone was observed a few times. The chain carries TRBV10-2 and TRBJ2-7; 10 nucleotides line up with TRBD2. This CDR3 is 15 amino acids long. The V gene's germline CDR1 is WSHSY and CDR2 SAAADI. After removal of 3 bases from V and 6 bases from J, the junction contained 8 bases not matched to a gene. Here the CDR3 DNA reads TGCGCCAGCAGTGAAGTTGCTAGCGGGAGTCTCGAGCAGTACTTC. Translating it yields CASSEVASGSLEQYF.

The chain recombines TRBV2 with TRBJ2-2, with TRBD2 matching 8 bases. The V gene's germline CDR1 is SNHLY and CDR2 FYNNEI. CDR3 length: 15 amino acids. V gave up 6 bases and J gave up 5 bases; unmatched junction bases: 8. The CDR3 region has the DNA TGTGCCAGCAGGGGAACCGGCGGGGGGACCGGGGAGCTGTTTTTT. Amino acids: CASRGTGGGTGELFF.

The chain combines TRBV28 with TRBJ2-2, with a possible D match to TRBD1 (5 bases). The CDR3 runs to 15 residues. From germline, CDR1 is MDHEN and CDR2 SYDVKM. V was cut by 6 bases and J by 3 bases, with 14 bases left in between. CDR3 residues: CASSRQFIDTGELFF. CDR3 bases: TGTGCCAGCAGCCGACAGTTCATCGACACCGGGGAGCTGTTTTTT.

V and J are TRBV9 and TRBJ1-6; D perhaps matches TRBD1 (6 bases). The CDR3 contains 15 residues. V lost 2 bases and J lost 8, with 14 bases in between. The V gene's germline CDR1 is SGDLS and CDR2 YYNGEE. The CDR3, as DNA: TGTGCCAGCAGCGTTAACTGGGACACGGATTCACCCCTCCACTTT. Encoded protein: CASSVNWDTDSPLHF.

The V and J genes are TRBV30 and TRBJ2-2; TRBD2 aligns across 10 bases. Germline V gene data show CDR1 as GTSNPN and CDR2 as SVGIG (reference sequence). Trimming took 4 bases from V and 7 from J; bases not matched to a gene: 27. The CDR3 loop spans 21 amino acids. The CDR3 sequence is CAWTPLVLAGVYAVDVGELFF. CDR3 sequence (DNA): TGTGCCTGGACTCCTTTGGTTCTAGCGGGAGTTTATGCGGTTGATGTCGGGGAGCTGTTTTTT.

The V gene is TRBV11-1, the J gene TRBJ2-7, with 7 bases matching TRBD1. The germline V gene has CDR1 SGHAT and CDR2 FQDESV (reference sequence). V was pared by 5 bases and J by 3 bases, with 4 bases of the junction left unmatched. This CDR3 is 13 amino acids long. The CDR3: CASSRDSSYEQYF. Written as DNA, the CDR3 is TGTGCCAGCAGCCGGGACAGTAGCTACGAGCAGTACTTC.

This clone was recorded once. This rearrangement joins TRBV7-8 to TRBJ1-5; D is uncertain. This CDR3 comprises 15 residues. The germline CDR1 and CDR2 sequences are SGHVS and FQNEAQ. V was shortened by 1 base and J by 0 bases, with 7 bases between the two germline ends. The CDR3 DNA is TGTGCCAGCAGCTTAGGCACCGATAGCAATCAGCCCCAGCATTTT. This gives the protein CASSLGTDSNQPQHF.

J is TRBJ1-1 and V is TRBV11-1; TRBD1 matches at 7 bases. Germline V lookup: CDR1 SGHAT, CDR2 FQDESV (reference sequence). The CDR3 totals 15 residues. V was clipped by 5 bases and J by 0 bases; unmatched bases: 6. In DNA form, the CDR3 reads TGTGCCAGCAGCCCGGGGACAGAGATGAACACTGAAGCTTTCTTT. It codes for CASSPGTEMNTEAFF.

This chain links TRBV6-1 with TRBJ1-2; no definite D call. In germline, CDR1 is MNHNS, CDR2 SASEGT. This CDR3 is 15 amino acids long. V was pared by 3 bases and J by 8 bases, with 19 bases between. The CDR3 region is CASSDVGAWLRGYTF. In DNA, the CDR3 is TGTGCCAGCAGTGATGTTGGCGCGTGGTTGAGGGGCTACACCTTC.

This clone was recorded once. The chain uses TRBV14 and TRBJ2-3; weak D call: TRBD2 (6 bases). Between the trimmed V and J ends, which lost 3 bases and 0 bases, there was a span of 16 bases. The germline V gene encodes CDR1 SGHDN and CDR2 FVKESK. The CDR3 spans 17 residues. CDR3 amino acids: CASSHLAGLPSTDTQYF. As DNA, the CDR3 is TGTGCCAGCAGCCATCTGGCGGGGCTGCCTAGCACAGATACGCAGTATTTT. Variable domain in full (rest from reference TRBV14 and TRBJ2-3): EAGVTQFPSHSVIEKGQTVTLRCDPISGHDNLYWYRRVMGKEIKFLLHFVKESKQDESGMPNNRFLAERTGGTYSTLKVQPAELEDSGVYFCASSHLAGLPSTDTQYFGPGTRLTVL.

Comments on this clone: A read error may produce the germline difference seen at one junction end. The V and J genes are TRBV18 and TRBJ2-7, with 11 bases lining up with TRBD1. Germline V gene sequence: CDR1 KGHSH, CDR2 LQKENI. The CDR3 sequence is 14 residues long. The DNA for the CDR3 is TGTGCCACCTCAGGACAGGGGGCATCCTACGAGCAGTACTTC. As protein: CATSGQGASYEQYF.

This clone was seen a single time. The J gene is TRBJ2-2, the V gene TRBV25-1; 9 bases agree with TRBD1. V trimming: 6 bases; J trimming: 2 bases; junction bases outside the gene matches: 7. The V gene's germline CDR1 is MGHDK and CDR2 SYGVNS. The CDR3 runs 16 residues. DNA of the CDR3: TGTGCCAGCAGCGCGACAGGGGGGCCTAACACCGGGGAGCTGTTTTTT. Residues: CASSATGGPNTGELFF. The full variable domain, in which reference TRBV25-1 and TRBJ2-2 provide the parts outside the CDR3, is EADIYQTPRYLVIGTGKKITLECSQTMGHDKMYWYQQDPGMELHLIHYSYGVNSTEKGDLSSESTVSRIRTEHFPLTLESARPSHTSQYLCASSATGGPNTGELFFGEGSRLTVL.

The chain uses TRBV9 and TRBJ2-3; tentatively, D is TRBD2 (5 bases). This CDR3 has 15 amino acids. The ends were cut back, 4 bases at V and 6 bases at J, with 18 bases in the middle. Germline-derived CDR1 and CDR2 are SGDLS and YYNGEE. CDR3 amino acids: CASSFSGLPKDTQYF. The CDR3 bases are TGTGCCAGCAGCTTCAGCGGACTTCCAAAGGATACGCAGTATTTT.

The chain is built from TRBV6-5 and TRBJ1-1; possible D gene TRBD1, 5 bases. The CDR3 sequence is 13 residues long. Trimming stripped 0 bases from V and 6 bases from J, with 8 bases between. Germline V lookup: CDR1 MNHEY, CDR2 SVGAGI. CDR3 nucleotide sequence: TGTGCCAGCAGTTACTCGGGGCAGGCTGAAGCTTTCTTT. Protein sequence: CASSYSGQAEAFF.